This T cell receptor beta chain derives from a study of blood T cell repertoires in COVID-19. Study-wide background: Samples representing acute and convalescent COVID-19 were sourced from the United States, Italy and Spain. The analysed material was cDNA or gDNA that came from T cells, B-cell-depleted T cells, or PBMCs.

This clone occurred a few times. Per the authors' pipeline: Amplified reference gene primers provided the basis for estimating nucleated cell counts. Using immunoSEQ multiplex PCR, the repertoire was profiled, and TCRdb retains in-frame clones only, with some absent. Clone size and the V and J calls come from that table; the DNA yielded D and trimming. The sample comprises around 150,000 clones, 87% of which are singletons, and 5% rests with the top ten. The CDR3 runs 13 residues. Germline V gene data show CDR1 as SGDLS and CDR2 as YYNGEE. V lost 0 bases and J 8 bases, leaving 9 bases between the germline ends.

Source material: peripheral blood. The rearrangement links TRBV9 to TRBJ1-3; D uncertain. The sequence was collected from a human donor in a cohort sampled during active COVID-19. The CDR3 bases are TGTGCCAGCAGCGTAGAATCGTCGGACACCATATATTTT. This gives the protein CASSVESSDTIYF.